Listed here is a single T cell receptor beta chain. Its antigen is not known. The same CDR3 arises from other DNA sequences in this sample as well. In germline, CDR1 is SGHRS, CDR2 YFSETQ. The CDR3 length is 13 residues. With 0 bases removed from V and 2 bases from J, the gap between germline ends came to 5 bases. Treatment given: oral pan-JAK inhibitor, 5-10 mg twice daily. The data were taken from a study of CD8+ T cells in alopecia areata. Across the whole study: Severity scoring for treated patients was based on the percentage of affected scalp area.

Study-wide results and caveats: Tofacitinib significantly brought down scalp clonality and expanded CD8+ clones among top 100.

cDNA reverse transcribed from extracted RNA served as the sequencing template. Here immunoSEQ multiplex PCR was the method, and the copy in TCRdb shows in-frame clones only, minus some. This sample carries around 210,000 clones, about 64% of them seen once, and the ten largest clones take about 4.2%. This chain links TRBV5-1 with TRBJ1-2, with D possibly matching TRBD1 (5 bases). This material consisted of CD4+ T cells sorted from blood, taken at week 4, from a patient treated with tofacitinib. The sequence came from a human donor with alopecia areata. The CDR3 sequence is CASSLGGNYGYTF. CDR3 DNA sequence: TGCGCCAGCAGCTTGGGGGGGAACTATGGCTACACCTTC.